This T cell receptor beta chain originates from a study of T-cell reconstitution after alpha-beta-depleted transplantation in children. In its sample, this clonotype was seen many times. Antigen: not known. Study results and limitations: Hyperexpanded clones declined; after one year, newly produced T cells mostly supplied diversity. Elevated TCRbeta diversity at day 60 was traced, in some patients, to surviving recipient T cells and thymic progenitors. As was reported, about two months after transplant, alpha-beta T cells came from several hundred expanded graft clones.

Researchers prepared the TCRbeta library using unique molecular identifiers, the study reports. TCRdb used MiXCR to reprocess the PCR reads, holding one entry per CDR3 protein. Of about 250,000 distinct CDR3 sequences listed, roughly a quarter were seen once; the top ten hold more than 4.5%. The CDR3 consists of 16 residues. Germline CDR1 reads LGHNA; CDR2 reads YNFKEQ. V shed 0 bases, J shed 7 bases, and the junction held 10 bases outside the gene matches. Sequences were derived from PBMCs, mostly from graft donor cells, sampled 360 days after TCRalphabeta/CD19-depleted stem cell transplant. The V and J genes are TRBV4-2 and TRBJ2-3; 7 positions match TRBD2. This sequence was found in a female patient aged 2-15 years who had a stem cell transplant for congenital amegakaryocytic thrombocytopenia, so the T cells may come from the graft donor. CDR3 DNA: TGTGCCAGCAGCCAAGATAAGGGGACTAAAGTCTATACGCAGTATTTT. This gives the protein CASSQDKGTKVYTQYF.